The 21 T cell receptor beta chains given below trace back to one sample, sequenced in a study of cytomegalovirus exposure and HLA in healthy donors. 13 Jbeta primers and 60 Vbeta primers were used for the PCR. Method: immunoSEQ multiplex PCR; TCRdb's copy keeps in-frame clones and lacks some. Among about 93,000 clones listed, about 66% were seen once. Material: PBMCs. The receptors were gathered from a boy aged 5-17 years in good health and CMV-seropositive.

The gene calls are TRBV6-6 and TRBJ2-5; D possibly corresponds to TRBD2 (6 bases). The J call is doubtful: the DNA matches TRBJ2-7 better. CDR1 and CDR2 from the germline V gene are MNHNY and SVGAGI (reference sequence). The CDR3 sequence is 13 residues long. CDR3 in DNA: TGTGCCAGCAGTTACCTGACTAGCTACGAGCAGTACTTC. Amino acid sequence: CASSYLTSYEQYF.

The genes are TRBV6-5 and TRBJ1-1, with 7 positions matching TRBD1. CDR1 is MNHEY, CDR2 SVGAGI, per germline. Losses at the gene ends were 5 bases for V and 1 base for J; bases not matched to a gene: 4. CDR3 length: 14 amino acids. CDR3 nucleotide sequence: TGTGCCAGCAGTCGACAGGGCGGGAACACTGAAGCTTTCTTT. Translating gives CASSRQGGNTEAFF.

The chain joins TRBV5-4 to TRBJ1-1, with TRBD1 matching over 7 bases. J gave up 5 bases and V 3 bases, and 7 bases lay outside the gene matches. The CDR3 covers 14 residues. The germline V gene encodes CDR1 SGHNT and CDR2 YYREEE (reference sequence). CDR3 bases: TGTGCCAGCAGCTCGACAGGGTTGAGGACTGAAGCTTTCTTT. Protein: CASSSTGLRTEAFF.

V and J are TRBV5-4 and TRBJ2-5; 10 bases agree with TRBD1. Trimming took 1 base from V and 4 from J; bases not matched to a gene: 7. The CDR3 contains 16 residues. Germline V lookup: CDR1 SGHNT, CDR2 YYREEE (reference sequence). DNA of the CDR3: TGTGCCAGCAGCTTGCAAGGAAGGACAGGGGGAGAGACCCAGTACTTC. Amino acids: CASSLQGRTGGETQYF.

V is TRBV7-6 and J is TRBJ2-7; D might be TRBD2 (5 bases). V was pared by 1 base and J by 7 bases, with 11 bases between. This CDR3 contains 13 residues. The germline V gene has CDR1 SGHVS and CDR2 FNYEAQ. In DNA form, the CDR3 reads TGTGCCAGCAGCTTAGGTGGCCGCGGGGAGCAGTACTTC. Residues: CASSLGGRGEQYF. Complete variable domain (other parts from reference TRBV7-6 and TRBJ2-7): GAGVSQSPRYKVTKRGQDVALRCDPISGHVSLYWYRQALGQGPEFLTYFNYEAQQDKSGLPNDRFSAERPEGSISTLTIQRTEQRDSAMYRCASSLGGRGEQYFGPGTRLTVT.

The CDR3 protein is CASSLRIGRANEKLFF. The DNA of the CDR3 is TGTGCCAGCAGTTTACGGATTGGTCGGGCTAATGAAAAACTGTTTTTT. The chain couples TRBV28 to TRBJ1-4, with no clear D. Trimming took 2 bases from V and 3 from J, leaving 13 bases between them. Germline lookup yields CDR1 MDHEN and CDR2 SYDVKM. CDR3 size: 16 residues.

The rearrangement links TRBV4-3 to TRBJ1-4; no definite D call. The germline CDR1 and CDR2 sequences are LGHNA and YSLEER. The CDR3 has 15 amino acids. V was clipped by 4 bases and J by 1 base, with 10 bases between them. CDR3 sequence (DNA): TGCGCCAGCAGCCGTTCGAGGAGAACTAATGAAAAACTGTTTTTT. Translated, it gives CASSRSRRTNEKLFF.

J is TRBJ1-1 and V is TRBV6-5; D gene uncertain. The CDR3 consists of 14 residues. Trimming took off 0 bases at V and 8 bases at J, with 13 bases between the two ends. Looked up from germline, CDR1 is MNHEY and CDR2 is SVGAGI. The CDR3 region is CASSYSLMGNEAFF. In DNA, the CDR3 is TGTGCCAGCAGTTACTCGTTGATGGGCAACGAAGCTTTCTTT.

The genes are TRBV12-5 and TRBJ2-7; D is undetermined. The CDR3 has 11 amino acids. V lost 6 bases, J lost 6 bases, and 9 bases lay in between. Germline V lookup: CDR1 LGHNT, CDR2 FRNRAP. Here the CDR3 reads CASGQTAEQYF. DNA for the CDR3: TGTGCTAGTGGACAAACAGCCGAGCAGTACTTC.

The chain is built from TRBV6-5 and TRBJ1-1, with TRBD1 as a possible D gene (5 bases). This CDR3 contains 13 residues. The V end lost 10 bases, the J end lost 1 base, and 13 bases lay between the germline ends. The germline gives CDR1 MNHEY, CDR2 SVGAGI. The CDR3 loop reads CATFRTKNTEAFF. The DNA of the CDR3 is TGTGCCACGTTTAGGACAAAGAACACTGAAGCTTTCTTT.

This chain uses TRBV9 with TRBJ2-1; no reliable D call. The V end was cut by 0 bases, the J end by 1 base, with 14 bases between. Germline V gene lookup returns CDR1 SGDLS and CDR2 YYNGEE. This CDR3 has 17 amino acids. The CDR3 spells CASSVGLRYSSYNEQFF. The CDR3 DNA is TGTGCCAGCAGCGTAGGGCTCAGGTACTCTTCCTACAATGAGCAGTTCTTC.

This chain links TRBV6-4 with TRBJ2-7; 10 bases fit TRBD2. The J segment lost 0 bases and the V segment lost 8 bases, leaving 7 bases of the junction unmatched. The CDR3 has 15 amino acids. Germline assignment: CDR1 MRHNA and CDR2 SNTAGT. In DNA, the CDR3 is TGTGCCAGCCTCTTGTCTAGCGGGAGCTCCTACGAGCAGTACTTC. It translates to CASLLSSGSSYEQYF.

This clone was observed a few times. V is TRBV12-5 and J is TRBJ1-4; no firm D call. The V end lost 3 bases, the J end lost 3 bases, and 8 bases lay between the germline ends. The germline V gene encodes CDR1 LGHNT and CDR2 FRNRAP. CDR3 size: 14 residues. The CDR3 DNA sequence: TGTGCTAGTGGTTTTGGGCAGGCTAATGAAAAACTGTTTTTT. Translation: CASGFGQANEKLFF.

The rearrangement joins TRBV25-1 to TRBJ2-3; D might be TRBD1 (5 bases). The CDR3 sequence is 11 residues long. Trimming took 8 bases from V and 4 from J, leaving 7 bases between them. From germline, CDR1 is MGHDK and CDR2 SYGVNS. The chain's CDR3 is CASGQADTQYF. In DNA, the CDR3 is TGTGCCAGCGGACAAGCAGATACGCAGTATTTT. Supplemented by reference TRBV25-1 and TRBJ2-3, the full variable domain reads EADIYQTPRYLVIGTGKKITLECSQTMGHDKMYWYQQDPGMELHLIHYSYGVNSTEKGDLSSESTVSRIRTEHFPLTLESARPSHTSQYLCASGQADTQYFGPGTRLTVL.

This clone appeared a few times. Other DNA sequences in the sample encode the same CDR3. The chain uses TRBV30 and TRBJ1-1; D is perhaps TRBD1 (5 bases). This CDR3 is 14 amino acids long. Trimming removed 2 bases at V and 0 bases at J, with 10 bases between. Per germline, CDR1 GTSNPN and CDR2 SVGIG (reference sequence). This CDR3 reads CAWSLRQMNTEAFF. CDR3 DNA sequence: TGTGCCTGGAGTTTGCGACAGATGAACACTGAAGCTTTCTTT.

This chain connects TRBV4-3 to TRBJ2-2; D is undetermined. Germline V gives CDR1 LGHNA, CDR2 YSLEER. This CDR3 is 15 amino acids long. V was shortened by 1 base and J by 0 bases, with 6 bases between the two germline ends. The CDR3 DNA sequence: TGCGCCAGCAGCCAAGGCGGATCGAACACCGGGGAGCTGTTTTTT. Protein: CASSQGGSNTGELFF.

Here the CDR3 DNA reads TGTGCCTGGAGCGACCACAGGGGGCGGATTTCCCCCGGGGAGCTGTTTTTT. Its protein product is CAWSDHRGRISPGELFF. The chain uses TRBV30 and TRBJ2-2; TRBD1 aligns across 9 bases. With 3 bases clipped from V and 6 bases from J, the junction kept 14 bases outside the gene matches. Germline CDR1 GTSNPN, CDR2 SVGIG (reference sequence). The CDR3 has 17 amino acids.

This clone was seen a few times. The rearrangement links TRBV6-5 to TRBJ2-7; tentatively, D is TRBD2 (6 bases). From germline, CDR1 is MNHEY and CDR2 SVGAGI. With 5 bases removed from V and 2 bases from J, the gap between germline ends came to 13 bases. The CDR3 has 14 residues. The CDR3 here is CASSPTRTTYEQYF. In nucleotides, the CDR3 is TGTGCCAGCAGTCCGACTAGGACAACCTACGAGCAGTACTTC.

The chain employs TRBV19 and TRBJ1-5, with 8 bases aligning to TRBD1. Germline assignment: CDR1 LNHDA and CDR2 SQIVND (reference sequence). V lost 3 bases to trimming and J lost 0 bases; unmatched junction nucleotides: 13. The CDR3 spans 19 residues. CDR3 amino acids: CASSIWTDRVSNSNQPQHF. CDR3 coding DNA: TGTGCCAGTAGTATTTGGACGGACAGGGTCTCGAATAGCAATCAGCCCCAGCATTTT.

J is TRBJ1-5 and V is TRBV2; a weak D match, TRBD1 (6 bases). The CDR3 totals 16 residues. Looked up from germline, CDR1 is SNHLY and CDR2 is FYNNEI. Trimming left V 6 bases short and J 0 bases short, with 15 bases between. The CDR3 bases are TGTGCCAGCAGCCCCCGGGGGGCGGATAGCAATCAGCCCCAGCATTTT. Its translation is CASSPRGADSNQPQHF.

The J gene is TRBJ1-1, the V gene TRBV18; 7 bases agree with TRBD1. The length of the CDR3 is 14 residues. Germline lookup yields CDR1 KGHSH and CDR2 LQKENI. V gave up 3 bases and J gave up 3 bases; unmatched junction bases: 4. CDR3 amino acids: CASSPRQGDTEAFF. The CDR3, as DNA: TGTGCCAGCTCACCCCGACAGGGTGACACTGAAGCTTTCTTT.